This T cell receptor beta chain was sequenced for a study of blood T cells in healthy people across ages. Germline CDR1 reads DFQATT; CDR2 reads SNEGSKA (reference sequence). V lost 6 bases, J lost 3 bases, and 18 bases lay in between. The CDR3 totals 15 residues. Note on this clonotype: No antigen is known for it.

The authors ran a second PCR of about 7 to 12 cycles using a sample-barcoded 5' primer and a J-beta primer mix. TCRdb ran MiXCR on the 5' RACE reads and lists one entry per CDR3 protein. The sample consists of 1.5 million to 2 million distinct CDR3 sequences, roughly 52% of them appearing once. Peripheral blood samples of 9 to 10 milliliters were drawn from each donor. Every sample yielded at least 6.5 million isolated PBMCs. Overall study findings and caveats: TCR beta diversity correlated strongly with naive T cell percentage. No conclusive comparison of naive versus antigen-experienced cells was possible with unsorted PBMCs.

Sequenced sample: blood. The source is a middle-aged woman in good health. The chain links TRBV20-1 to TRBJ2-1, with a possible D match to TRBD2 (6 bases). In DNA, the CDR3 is TGCAGTGCGAGGACAATTAGCGGTATCTACAATGAGCAGTTCTTC. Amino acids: CSARTISGIYNEQFF.